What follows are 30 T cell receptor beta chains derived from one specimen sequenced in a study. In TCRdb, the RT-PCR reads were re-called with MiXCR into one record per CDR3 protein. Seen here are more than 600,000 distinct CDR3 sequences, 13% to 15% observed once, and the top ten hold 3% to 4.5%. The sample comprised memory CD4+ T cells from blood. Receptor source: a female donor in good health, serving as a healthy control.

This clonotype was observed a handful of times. The CDR3 DNA follows: TGCAGTTCCCCGGGGGTCGCTAGCACAGATACGCAGTATTTT. It is translated as CSSPGVASTDTQYF. J is TRBJ2-3 and V is TRBV20-1, with D perhaps TRBD2 (6 bases). The V end lost 8 bases, the J end lost 0 bases, and 15 bases lay between the germline ends. This CDR3 is built from 14 residues. The germline gives CDR1 DFQATT, CDR2 SNEGSKA (reference sequence).

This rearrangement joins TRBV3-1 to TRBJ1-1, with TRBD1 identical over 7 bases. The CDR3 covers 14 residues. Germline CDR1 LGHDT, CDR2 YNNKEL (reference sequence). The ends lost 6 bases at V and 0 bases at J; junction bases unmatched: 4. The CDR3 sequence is CASRRDRLNTEAFF. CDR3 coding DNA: TGTGCCAGCAGGCGGGACAGACTGAACACTGAAGCTTTCTTT.

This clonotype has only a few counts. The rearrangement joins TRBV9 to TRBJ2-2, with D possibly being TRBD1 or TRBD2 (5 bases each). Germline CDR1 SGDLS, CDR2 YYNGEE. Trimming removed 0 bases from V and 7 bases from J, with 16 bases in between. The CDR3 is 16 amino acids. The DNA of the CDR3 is TGTGCCAGCAGCGTAGTGGGACGCTCGGAGCTCGGGGAGCTGTTTTTT. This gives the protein CASSVVGRSELGELFF. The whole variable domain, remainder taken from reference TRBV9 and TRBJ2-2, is DSGVTQTPKHLITATGQRVTLRCSPRSGDLSVYWYQQSLDQGLQFLIQYYNGEERAKGNILERFSAQQFPDLHSELNLSSLELGDSALYFCASSVVGRSELGELFFGEGSRLTVL.

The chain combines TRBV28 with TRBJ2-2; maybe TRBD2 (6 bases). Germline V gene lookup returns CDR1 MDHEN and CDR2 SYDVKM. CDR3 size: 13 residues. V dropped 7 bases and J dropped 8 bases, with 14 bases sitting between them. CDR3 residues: CASKEAGAGELFF. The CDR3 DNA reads TGTGCCAGCAAAGAAGCGGGCGCGGGGGAGCTGTTTTTT.

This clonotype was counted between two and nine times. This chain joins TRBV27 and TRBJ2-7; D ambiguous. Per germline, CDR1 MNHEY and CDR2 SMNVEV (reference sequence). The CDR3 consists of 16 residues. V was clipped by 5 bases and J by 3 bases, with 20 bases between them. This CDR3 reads CASSRKPWAAGYEQYF. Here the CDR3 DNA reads TGTGCCAGCAGTCGCAAGCCCTGGGCCGCCGGCTACGAGCAGTACTTC.

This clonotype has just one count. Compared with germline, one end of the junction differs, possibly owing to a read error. CDR3 protein: CASRDRTSTDMQYF. The CDR3 coding sequence is TGTGCCTCCCGGGACAGGACTAGCACAGATATGCAGTATTTT. This chain uses TRBV7-2 with TRBJ2-3, with D perhaps matching TRBD1 or TRBD2 (8 bases each). Germline V lookup: CDR1 SGHTA, CDR2 FQGNSA. The CDR3 is 14 residues long. Variable domain in full (rest from reference TRBV7-2 and TRBJ2-3): GAGVSQSPSNKVTEKGKDVELRCDPISGHTALYWYRQSLGQGLEFLIYFQGNSAPDKSGLPSDRFSAERTGGSVSTLTIQRTQQEDSAVYLCASRDRTSTDMQYFGPGTRLTVL.

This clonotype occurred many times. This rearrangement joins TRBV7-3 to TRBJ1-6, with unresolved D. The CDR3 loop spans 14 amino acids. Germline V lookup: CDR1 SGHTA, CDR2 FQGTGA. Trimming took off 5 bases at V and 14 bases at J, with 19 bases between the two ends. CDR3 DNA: TGTGCCAGCAGCCTCGCCCCGAGGGATTCGACCCTCCACTTT. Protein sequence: CASSLAPRDSTLHF.

As DNA, the CDR3 is TGTGCCAGCAGTCCTACTGGGACAGGGGGCCTAACATATGGCTACACCTTC. Amino acid sequence: CASSPTGTGGLTYGYTF. The J gene is TRBJ1-2, the V gene TRBV28, with 12 bases fitting TRBD1. V gave up 5 bases and J gave up 5 bases; unmatched junction bases: 12. The length of the CDR3 is 17 residues. The germline CDR1 and CDR2 sequences are MDHEN and SYDVKM.

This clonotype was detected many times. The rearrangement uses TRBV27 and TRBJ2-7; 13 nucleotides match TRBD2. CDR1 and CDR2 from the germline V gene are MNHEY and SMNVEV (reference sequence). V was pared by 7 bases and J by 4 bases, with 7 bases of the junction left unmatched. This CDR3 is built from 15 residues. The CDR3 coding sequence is TGTGCCAGCACCTCGGGACTAGCGGGGACTTACGAGCAGTACTTC. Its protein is CASTSGLAGTYEQYF.

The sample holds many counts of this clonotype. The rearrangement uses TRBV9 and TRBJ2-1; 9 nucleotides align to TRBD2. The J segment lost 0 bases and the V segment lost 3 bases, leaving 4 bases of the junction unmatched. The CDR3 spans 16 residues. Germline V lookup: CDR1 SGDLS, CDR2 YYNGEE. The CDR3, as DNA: TGTGCCAGCAGCGGACTGACTAGCGGCTCCTACAATGAGCAGTTCTTC. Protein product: CASSGLTSGSYNEQFF. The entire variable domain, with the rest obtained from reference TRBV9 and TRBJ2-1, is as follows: DSGVTQTPKHLITATGQRVTLRCSPRSGDLSVYWYQQSLDQGLQFLIQYYNGEERAKGNILERFSAQQFPDLHSELNLSSLELGDSALYFCASSGLTSGSYNEQFFGPGTRLTVL.

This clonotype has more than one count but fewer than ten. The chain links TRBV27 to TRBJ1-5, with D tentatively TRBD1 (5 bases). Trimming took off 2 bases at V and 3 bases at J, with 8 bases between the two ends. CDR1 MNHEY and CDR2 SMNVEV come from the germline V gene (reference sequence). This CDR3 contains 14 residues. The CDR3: CASSLQGHNQPQHF. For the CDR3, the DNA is TGTGCCAGCAGTTTACAGGGCCACAATCAGCCCCAGCATTTT.

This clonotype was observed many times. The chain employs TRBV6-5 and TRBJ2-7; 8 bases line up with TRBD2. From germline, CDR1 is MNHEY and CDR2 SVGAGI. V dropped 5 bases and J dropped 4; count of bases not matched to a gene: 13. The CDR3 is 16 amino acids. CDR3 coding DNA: TGTGCCAGCAGTACCCTTCTGGGCGGGAGGTCGTACGAGCAGTACTTC. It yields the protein CASSTLLGGRSYEQYF.

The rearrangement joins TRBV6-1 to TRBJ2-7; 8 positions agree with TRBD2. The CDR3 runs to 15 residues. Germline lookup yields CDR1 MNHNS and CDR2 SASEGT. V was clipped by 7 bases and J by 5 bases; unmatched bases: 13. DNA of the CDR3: TGTGCCAGCATTGCCGGGAGGGCCCCCGTCGACGAGCAGTACTTC. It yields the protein CASIAGRAPVDEQYF.

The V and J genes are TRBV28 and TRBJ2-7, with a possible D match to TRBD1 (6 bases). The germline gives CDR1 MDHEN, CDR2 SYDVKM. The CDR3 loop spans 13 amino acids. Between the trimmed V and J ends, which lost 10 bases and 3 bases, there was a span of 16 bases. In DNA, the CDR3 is TGTGCCACACGCCGGGACACGTACTACGAGCAGTACTTC. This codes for CATRRDTYYEQYF.

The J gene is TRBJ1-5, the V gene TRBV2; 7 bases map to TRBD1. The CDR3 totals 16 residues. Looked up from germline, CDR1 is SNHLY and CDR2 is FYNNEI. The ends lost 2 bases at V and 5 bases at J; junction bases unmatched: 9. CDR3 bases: TGTGCCAGCAGTGAACTCGGAAACAGGGGCTATCAGCCCCAGCATTTT. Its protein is CASSELGNRGYQPQHF.

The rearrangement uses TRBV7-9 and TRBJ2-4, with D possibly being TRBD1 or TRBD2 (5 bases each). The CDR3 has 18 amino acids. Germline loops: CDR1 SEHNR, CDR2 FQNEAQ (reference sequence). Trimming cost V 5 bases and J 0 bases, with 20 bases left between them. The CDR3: CASSLYSGTALAKNIQYF. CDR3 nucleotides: TGTGCCAGCAGCCTTTACTCCGGGACGGCGCTAGCCAAAAACATTCAGTACTTC.

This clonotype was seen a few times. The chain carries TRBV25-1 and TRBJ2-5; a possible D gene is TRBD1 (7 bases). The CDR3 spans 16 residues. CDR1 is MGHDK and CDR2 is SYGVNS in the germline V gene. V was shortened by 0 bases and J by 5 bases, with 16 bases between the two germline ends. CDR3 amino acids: CASSEYGRPGGETQYF. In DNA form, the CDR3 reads TGTGCCAGCAGTGAATATGGAAGGCCAGGGGGGGAGACCCAGTACTTC.

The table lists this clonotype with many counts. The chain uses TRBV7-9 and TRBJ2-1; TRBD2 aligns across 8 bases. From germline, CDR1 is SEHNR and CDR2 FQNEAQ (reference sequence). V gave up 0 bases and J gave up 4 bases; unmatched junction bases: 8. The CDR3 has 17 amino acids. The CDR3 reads CASSLASAGGLYNEQFF. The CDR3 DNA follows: TGTGCCAGCAGCTTAGCATCCGCGGGAGGCCTATACAATGAGCAGTTCTTC. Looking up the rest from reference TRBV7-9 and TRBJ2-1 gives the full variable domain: DTGVSQNPRHKITKRGQNVTFRCDPISEHNRLYWYRQTLGQGPEFLTYFQNEAQLEKSRLLSDRFSAERPKGSFSTLEIQRTEQGDSAMYLCASSLASAGGLYNEQFFGPGTRLTVL.

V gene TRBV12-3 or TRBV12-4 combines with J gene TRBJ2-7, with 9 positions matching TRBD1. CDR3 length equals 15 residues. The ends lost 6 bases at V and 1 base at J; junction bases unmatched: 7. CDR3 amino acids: CASSQQGAGSYEQYF. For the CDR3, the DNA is TGTGCCAGCAGCCAACAGGGGGCGGGATCCTACGAGCAGTACTTC.

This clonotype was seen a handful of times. The CDR3 here is CSVRTSGSIMETQYF. The CDR3, as DNA: TGCAGTGTCCGGACTAGCGGGAGTATTATGGAGACCCAGTACTTC. The V call is TRBV20-1, the J call TRBJ2-5; TRBD2 aligns across 13 bases. The CDR3 has 15 residues. Germline CDR1 is DFQATT and CDR2 is SNEGSKA (reference sequence). V gave up 7 bases and J gave up 5 bases; unmatched junction bases: 10.

In DNA form, the CDR3 reads TGTGCCAGCAGTTTCTCAGCGGCGCCTACCGGGGAGCAGTTCTTC. The encoded protein is CASSFSAAPTGEQFF. The chain recombines TRBV6-5 with TRBJ2-1, with D possibly TRBD2 on 5 matching bases. From germline, CDR1 is MNHEY and CDR2 SVGAGI. CDR3 length: 15 amino acids. Between the trimmed V and J ends, which lost 4 bases and 10 bases, there was a span of 20 bases.

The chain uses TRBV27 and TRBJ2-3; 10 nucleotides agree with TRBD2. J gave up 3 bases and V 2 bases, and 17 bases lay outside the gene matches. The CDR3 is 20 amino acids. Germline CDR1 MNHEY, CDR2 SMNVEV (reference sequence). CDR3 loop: CASSLRTPAGGRRGTDTQYF. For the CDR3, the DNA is TGTGCCAGCAGTTTACGTACGCCAGCGGGAGGGCGTAGGGGAACAGATACGCAGTATTTT.

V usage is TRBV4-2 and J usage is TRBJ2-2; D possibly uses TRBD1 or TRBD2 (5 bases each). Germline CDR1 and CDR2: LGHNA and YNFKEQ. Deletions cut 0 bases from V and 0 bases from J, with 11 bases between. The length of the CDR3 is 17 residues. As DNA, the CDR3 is TGTGCCAGCAGCCAAGATCGGGGCGACTCGAACACCGGGGAGCTGTTTTTT. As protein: CASSQDRGDSNTGELFF.

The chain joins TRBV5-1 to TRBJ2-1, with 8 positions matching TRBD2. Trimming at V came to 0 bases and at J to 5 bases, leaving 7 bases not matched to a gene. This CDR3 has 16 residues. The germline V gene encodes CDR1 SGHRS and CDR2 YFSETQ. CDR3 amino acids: CASSLDPGGPNNEQFF. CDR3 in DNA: TGCGCCAGCAGCTTGGATCCGGGAGGGCCGAACAATGAGCAGTTCTTC.

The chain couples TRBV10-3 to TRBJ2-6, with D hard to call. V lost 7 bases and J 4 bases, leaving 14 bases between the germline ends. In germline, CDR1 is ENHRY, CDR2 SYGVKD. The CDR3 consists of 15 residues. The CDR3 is CAITATRAGANVLTF. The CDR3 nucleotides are TGTGCCATCACTGCTACAAGGGCAGGGGCCAACGTCCTGACTTTC.

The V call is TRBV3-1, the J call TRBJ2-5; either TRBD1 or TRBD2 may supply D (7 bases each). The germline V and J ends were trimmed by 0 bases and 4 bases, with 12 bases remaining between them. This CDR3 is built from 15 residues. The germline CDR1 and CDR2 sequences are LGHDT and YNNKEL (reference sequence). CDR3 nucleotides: TGTGCCAGCAGCCAAGATCAGGGGGGGGGAGAGACCCAGTACTTC. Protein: CASSQDQGGGETQYF.

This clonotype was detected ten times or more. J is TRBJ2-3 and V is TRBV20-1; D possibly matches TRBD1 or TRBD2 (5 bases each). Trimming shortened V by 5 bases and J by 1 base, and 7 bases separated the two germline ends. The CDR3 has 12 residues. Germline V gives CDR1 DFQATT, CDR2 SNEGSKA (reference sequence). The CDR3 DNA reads TGCAGTGCTGAGGGGCGCACAGATACGCAGTATTTT. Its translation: CSAEGRTDTQYF.

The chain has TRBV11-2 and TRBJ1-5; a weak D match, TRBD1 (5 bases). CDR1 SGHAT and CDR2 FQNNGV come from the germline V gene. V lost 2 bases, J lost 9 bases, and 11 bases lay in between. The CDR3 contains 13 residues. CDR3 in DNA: TGTGCCAGCAGCTTATTTAGGGGCTTGCCCCAGCATTTT. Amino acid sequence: CASSLFRGLPQHF.

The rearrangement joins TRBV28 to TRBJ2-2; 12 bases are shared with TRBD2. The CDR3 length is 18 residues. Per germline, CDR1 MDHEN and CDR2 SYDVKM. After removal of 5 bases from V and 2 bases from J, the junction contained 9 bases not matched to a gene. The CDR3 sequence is CASSQSSGRASNTGELFF. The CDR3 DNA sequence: TGTGCCAGCAGTCAATCTAGCGGGAGGGCCTCTAACACCGGGGAGCTGTTTTTT.

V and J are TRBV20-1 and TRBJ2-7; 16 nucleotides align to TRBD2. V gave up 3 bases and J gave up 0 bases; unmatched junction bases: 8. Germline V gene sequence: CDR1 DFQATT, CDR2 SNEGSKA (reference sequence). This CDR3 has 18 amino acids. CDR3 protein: CSARITGTSGRASYEQYF. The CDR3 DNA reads TGCAGTGCTAGGATAACCGGGACTAGCGGGAGGGCCTCCTACGAGCAGTACTTC.